One T cell receptor beta chain is described in this entry. What this receptor recognizes is not known. Per-base quality was not reported, and no clone a single base away is much larger than it. The library was obtained by the immunoSEQ multiplex PCR assay. A mixture of 60 forward primers for TCR Vbeta segments and 13 reverse primers for TCR Jbeta segments was used in the multiplex PCR. A multiplex PCR assay on genomic DNA amplified the CDR3 region of rearranged TCR beta genes. The Illumina HiSeq System was used to sequence the amplified TCR beta libraries as 87-base-pair reads. The authors processed their data as follows. Across the 500 to 850 repertoires, a later analysis counted 75 million to 90 million unique TCR beta chains, approximately 10 million of which were shared by at least two donors. Raw reads were error-corrected and collapsed into unique sequences by a nearest-neighbor algorithm in which closely related sequences were merged to remove PCR and sequencing errors. Alignment of CDR3 sequences to IMGT reference sequences was used to assign V, D and J gene segments. For a sequence to be retained, at least a six-nucleotide match to both a V gene segment and a J gene segment was required. A rearrangement counted as productive if the CDR3 had no stop codons and remained in frame with V and J, and every other rearrangement counted as non-productive. CDR3 was defined by IMGT convention, running from the second conserved V-encoded cysteine to the conserved J-encoded phenylalanine. The earlier analysis of some 540 of the donors excluded any sequence lacking an unambiguous match to a single V gene segment. In an earlier analysis of roughly 600 of the donors, a V segment was called functional when productive rearrangements were above 56.7%, and segregating when the standard deviation between donors exceeded 5%. A statistical classification framework was developed to diagnose cytomegalovirus status using the catalog of TCR beta chain sequences. In a later analysis, TCR nucleotide sequences were compared against IMGT/GENE-DB human TR gene sequences so that V and J genes could be assigned. Using the TCRdist pipeline, a later analysis assigned CDR3 sequences along with most-parsimonious VDJ recombination scenarios. In a later analysis, each TCR beta chain was defined by its CDR3 amino acid sequence together with its V-gene family, and reads lacking a unique V-gene family were excluded. A later analysis removed 450 to 600 highly shared, low-generation-probability nucleotide sequences to deal with suspected cross-contamination and a sequencing artifact. For each public chain, a later analysis derived a clonal expansion index from normalized ranks of inferred template counts within each repertoire. In a later analysis, generation probabilities were computed with a VDJ recombination model fitted to out-of-frame rearrangements, and the resulting probabilities were checked against IGoR. In a later analysis, TCR-TCR, TCR-HLA and TCR-CMV co-occurrence was scored with hypergeometric tests, and a repertoire-size bias correction was applied to TCR pairs. A later analysis estimated false discovery rates by permuting HLA or CMV assignments 20 times. A later analysis grouped co-occurring TCRs with DBSCAN, adding TCRdist sequence similarity when clustering within HLA-allele-positive subsets. For co-occurrence clustering, repertoires with fewer than 30,000 or more than 120,000 public chains were excluded, along with 5 or 6 repertoires with anomalous nucleotide sharing. TCRdb mirrors the immuneACCESS table, restricted to in-frame sequences. Some clones are absent from its copies; in checked studies, under half trace to an unresolved V gene, and the reason for the others is unknown. The D gene and trimming were derived from the DNA, and the V and J assignments and clone size from that table. The table for this sample lists 70,000 to 100,000 clones; around 82% of them were counted only once. Together, the top ten hold around 2% of the sample.

Relative to germline, V is 8 bases shorter and J is 4 bases shorter, with 17 bases between their ends. The CDR3 measures 14 amino acids from cysteine to phenylalanine. Just the 42-base CDR3 DNA is kept, in frame starting at base 1. The CDR1 and CDR2 encoded by the germline V gene (reference sequence) are MNHEY and SMNVEV. The data belong to a study of cytomegalovirus exposure and HLA in healthy donors (dated by TCRdb to 2015 to 2018). In the study overall: An earlier analysis of 550 to 700 of the donors reported approximately 290 Gb of sequence data and about 100 million unique TCR beta sequences from 150 million to 200 million T cells. All discovery cohort repertoires had been generated using a single sequencing platform. To predict cytomegalovirus infection status, the study combined high-throughput TCR immunosequencing, statistical association of individual TCRs with disease status, and machine learning. An early release that covered about 600 HLA-typed donors contained approximately 300 gigabases of sequencing data and 80 million or so unique TCR sequences. A handful of DR-DQ haplotypes were handled as single units for association and clustering because linkage in the cohort was strong. In a later genetic analysis, genome-wide SNP genotypes for about 65% of the roughly 670 donors were used, and that subset was treated as a discovery cohort. The aim of the study was to test whether cataloging public T cell receptors could identify signatures of past pathogen exposure. Of the roughly 400 genotyped donors, approximately 80% fell in the genetic ancestry cluster associated with self-reported Caucasian donors. The T cell repertoires of 550 to 850 subjects were profiled by immunosequencing and related to cytomegalovirus serostatus. Donor age, sex, ethnicity and CMV serostatus were compiled alongside the repertoire data. Along with the roughly 700-subject first cohort, a separate validation cohort of over a hundred different subjects was used. Class I and class II HLA loci were covered by the typing at four-digit resolution. Among some 410 genotyped donors of the cohort, an average of approximately 250,000 unique TCR beta nucleotide sequences were sequenced per donor, roughly 20% of them non-productive. Typing coverage varied by locus: about 620-640 donors for A, B, C, DRB1 and DQB1; 522 for DQA1; 600 to 610 for DPA1; about 450 for DPB1. To study patterns of TCR occurrence, a later analysis re-analyzed previously published TCR beta repertoires from 666 donors and added high-resolution HLA genotyping. An earlier analysis of around 540 of the donors applied high-throughput TCR beta sequencing to assess whether each TCR beta V gene segment acted as functional or pseudogenic. Rather than using new phenotypic data, the later analysis identified candidate immune exposures from TCR beta sequences and from how often those sequences occurred across donors. Findings and caveats that apply to the study as a whole: The presence/absence analyses assumed that sequencing depth was roughly uniform across donors, and that assumption may not be true. The cohort was sequenced for TCR beta chains only, and without alpha or paired-chain data the features that could be detected were limited. The classifier was reported to diagnose cytomegalovirus status with high specificity and sensitivity in both the original cohort and the validation cohort. In an earlier analysis of 587 of the donors, most TCR beta V segments appeared in productive rearrangements about 87% or about 30% of the time, broadly matching IMGT annotations. The authors suggested that the approach could potentially be extended to other disease states and immunological phenotypes. Most CMV-associated TCR beta chains appeared to be HLA-restricted in a later analysis, and the HLA associations seemed to be driven largely by CMV exposure. A further reported finding was that TCR beta sequences accurately predicted the HLA-A and HLA-B alleles for most subjects in the first cohort. The 87-base-pair reads could not distinguish some IMGT-functional V segments, including TRBV6-2 and TRBV6-3, so those segments were excluded. A later analysis reported that several top co-occurrence clusters appeared linked to parvovirus B19, influenza, CMV and Epstein-Barr virus. While some public TCRs were present in many individuals, most TCR sequences turned up only very rarely across donors. In a later analysis, 16,951 TCR beta sequences were associated with specific HLA alleles at a false discovery rate of 0.05. According to a later genetic analysis, donors in an Asian-associated ancestry cluster had fewer N-insertions in productive TCRs than the roughly 670-donor mean. A cluster of highly shared sequence variants was judged likely to be a technical artifact of the sequencing pipeline. Correlated functional status among segregating V segments might reflect linkage disequilibrium, but an unknown experimental factor could not be ruled out. Strong co-occurrence of HLA alleles, especially DR and DQ, made assigning TCR associations to individual alleles difficult. V-gene and J-gene trimming of TCR beta chains was associated with a missense DCLRE1C variant in a later genetic analysis, and the association was replicated in an independent cohort. A later analysis found that TCR association rates varied across HLA loci, with DRB1 alleles showing the most associated TCRs and HLA-C alleles the fewest. Because HLA typing was missing for some donors at each locus, association tests included only the typed subset. Three of the identified cytomegalovirus-associated TCR beta chains were confirmed in vitro to be specific for cytomegalovirus antigens. CMV serostatus was the only immune exposure information available for the cohort. A later analysis found that HLA-associated TCR beta chains were more clonally expanded and had lower generation probabilities than equally common non-associated chains. The earlier analysis of 587 of the donors excluded 15 to 20 rarely observed V segments, including chromosome 9 orphons, because counts were too low. The study listed 150 to 200 TCR beta chains as associated with cytomegalovirus.

The cohort consisted of 600 to 750 healthy bone marrow donors. All cohort members were sampled while nominally healthy, although unrecorded immune exposures were likely present. The donor tested CMV seronegative, placing the donor among the roughly 340 seronegative members of the cohort. Every donor gave a peripheral blood sample, and the peripheral blood mononuclear cells from that sample were used for TCR beta sequencing. Genomic DNA was extracted from the blood cell samples with the Qiagen DNeasy Blood Extraction Kit. Sequenced sample: PBMCs. The V and J segments used are TRBV27 and TRBJ1-2; the D gene is possibly TRBD1, with 6 bases matching. The receptor comes from a man younger than 30 in good health and CMV-seronegative. In nucleotides, the sequence is TGTGCCAGCGGATCTAGGTCGGACAGCTATGGCTACACCTTC. This is translated as CASGSRSDSYGYTF.